Listed here are 10 T cell receptor beta chains from one sample, sequenced in a study of blood T cell repertoires in COVID-19. Sequenced by immunoSEQ multiplex PCR; TCRdb stores in-frame clones only, minus some. Of about 120,000 clones listed, more than 65% are singletons. Sequenced material: peripheral blood. The receptors were sampled from a man aged 50-59 years with acute or convalescent COVID-19.

The V gene is TRBV3-1 (or the pseudogene TRBV3-2), the J gene TRBJ2-3; D perhaps matches TRBD2 (5 bases). CDR3 length equals 14 residues. The V gene's germline CDR1 is LGHDT and CDR2 YNNKEL (reference sequence). The V end was cut by 4 bases, the J end by 0 bases, with 8 bases between. The CDR3 DNA reads as TGTGCCAGCAGCCTCGGACTGAGCACAGATACGCAGTATTTT. Translating it yields CASSLGLSTDTQYF.

The chain joins TRBV2 to TRBJ1-2; 10 bases are a match to TRBD1. This CDR3 is 12 amino acids long. The germline V gene encodes CDR1 SNHLY and CDR2 FYNNEI. CDR3 protein: CGSDRGIYGYTF. CDR3 DNA: TGTGGATCGGACAGGGGGATTTATGGCTACACCTTC.

CDR3 coding DNA: TGTGCCAGCAGCTTCAGGGCAGGAGCTGAAGCTTTCTTT. Translating it yields CASSFRAGAEAFF. V gene TRBV5-5 combines with J gene TRBJ1-1; tentatively, D is TRBD1 (5 bases). CDR3 size: 13 residues. V lost 2 bases and J lost 6, with 11 bases in between. Germline V gene sequence: CDR1 SGHKS, CDR2 YYEKEE (reference sequence).

V is TRBV3-1 (or the pseudogene TRBV3-2) and J is TRBJ2-2; no clear D. CDR3 length: 13 amino acids. Trimming left V 0 bases short and J 7 bases short, with 6 bases between. Germline CDR1 and CDR2: LGHDT and YNNKEL (reference sequence). For the CDR3, the DNA is TGTGCCAGCAGCCAAGATCGCGTCGGGGAGCTGTTTTTT. It yields the protein CASSQDRVGELFF.

About this clone: The identical CDR3 is also encoded by other nucleotide sequences in the sample. The rearrangement uses TRBV6-6 and TRBJ2-7, with D perhaps matching TRBD2 (5 bases). The CDR3 totals 11 residues. The ends were cut back, 6 bases at V and 2 bases at J, with 5 bases in the middle. The germline V gene encodes CDR1 MNHNY and CDR2 SVGAGI (reference sequence). The CDR3, as DNA: TGTGCCAGCAGGGGAGCCTACGAGCAGTACTTC. It codes for CASRGAYEQYF.

The chain uses TRBV11-1 and TRBJ1-2; tentative D call: TRBD1 (6 bases). Germline CDR1 and CDR2: SGHAT and FQDESV (reference sequence). This CDR3 spans 14 amino acids. Deletions cut 5 bases from V and 6 bases from J, with 16 bases between. The CDR3: CASSILQGVDGYTF. CDR3 nucleotide sequence: TGTGCCAGCAGCATACTACAGGGAGTAGATGGCTACACCTTC.

The J gene is TRBJ2-1, the V gene TRBV6-5; tentatively, D is TRBD2 (5 bases). Trimming stripped 6 bases from V and 3 bases from J, with 9 bases between. The CDR3 runs 13 residues. Germline values: CDR1 MNHEY, CDR2 SVGAGI. The CDR3 loop reads CASRGDYYNEQFF. The DNA for the CDR3 is TGTGCCAGCAGGGGAGACTACTACAATGAGCAGTTCTTC.

This clone was detected only once. The V gene is TRBV14, the J gene TRBJ1-2; TRBD1 might be the D (5 bases). The CDR3 loop spans 15 amino acids. From germline, CDR1 is SGHDN and CDR2 FVKESK. V lost 4 bases and J lost 6, with 18 bases in between. In DNA form, the CDR3 reads TGTGCCAGCAGCCGGTGGAGGGGAGGGTTGGATGGCTACACCTTC. Encoded protein: CASSRWRGGLDGYTF.

The V call is TRBV14, the J call TRBJ1-5; tentative D call: TRBD1 (5 bases). The V gene's germline CDR1 is SGHDN and CDR2 FVKESK. The CDR3 sequence is 13 residues long. Trimming stripped 3 bases from V and 3 bases from J, with 6 bases between. CDR3: CASSQGLNQPQHF. In DNA, the CDR3 is TGTGCCAGCAGCCAGGGACTCAATCAGCCCCAGCATTTT.

J is TRBJ1-2 and V is TRBV29-1; 9 bases line up with TRBD1. The J segment lost 13 bases and the V segment lost 6 bases, leaving 9 bases of the junction unmatched. The CDR3 covers 11 residues. Looked up from germline, CDR1 is SQVTM and CDR2 is ANQGSEA. The CDR3 region has the DNA TGCAGCGTGGCGGACAGGGGAACCTTCACCTTC. This gives the protein CSVADRGTFTF.